Listed below are T cell receptor beta chains from one sample, sequenced in a study of OX40 agonist ivuxolimab in advanced cancers. Assay: immunoSEQ multiplex PCR; the TCRdb copy retains only in-frame clones and omits some. The sample lists over 75,000 clones; 75% to 95% were seen once. The sample here was CD4+ or CD8+ T cells sorted from blood, taken in a trial of the OX40 agonist ivuxolimab. Receptors originate from an adult with an advanced solid tumor such as melanoma, head and neck, liver or kidney cancer. CDR3s include the opening cysteine and the closing phenylalanine or tryptophan. Each record gives: V gene, J gene, D gene, clone size, CDR3 protein, CDR3 DNA. The D gene is left open where the match is weak. Size values are once, few and many counts, or a class for expanded clones, and some rows have none.

TRBV25-1	TRBJ2-2	-	-	CASAGEGAAGELFF	TGTGCCAGCGCAGGGGAGGGGGCGGCCGGGGAGCTGTTTTTT
TRBV4-1	TRBJ2-1	TRBD2	-	CASSQDPSSGGQPNEQFF	TGCGCCAGCAGCCAAGATCCCTCTAGCGGGGGGCAACCAAATGAGCAGTTCTTC
TRBV7-8	TRBJ2-3	TRBD1	-	CASSLDRGHTDTQYF	TGTGCCAGCAGCCTAGACAGGGGGCACACAGATACGCAGTATTTT
TRBV6-4	TRBJ2-1	TRBD2	-	CASSPSIAGAYNEQFF	TGTGCCAGCAGTCCGAGTATAGCGGGAGCCTACAATGAGCAGTTCTTC
TRBV14	TRBJ2-1	-	-	CASSQKDRSSYNEQFF	TGTGCCAGCAGCCAAAAAGACAGGAGCTCCTACAATGAGCAGTTCTTC
TRBV19	TRBJ2-3	-	-	CASSIEGGQGHSTDTQYF	TGTGCCAGTAGTATAGAGGGCGGGCAGGGGCACTCCACAGATACGCAGTATTTT
TRBV19	TRBJ2-3	-	once	CASSIFDNTDTQYF	TGTGCCAGTAGTATTTTTGACAACACAGATACGCAGTATTTT
TRBV2	TRBJ1-1	-	-	CASRATQNTEAFF	TGTGCCAGCAGGGCAACACAGAACACTGAAGCTTTCTTT
TRBV7-6	TRBJ2-7	-	once	CASSLAGEQYF	TGTGCCAGCAGCTTAGCGGGCGAGCAGTACTTC
TRBV7-8	TRBJ2-2	-	-	CASSPFVHTGELFF	TGTGCCAGCAGCCCCTTCGTCCACACCGGGGAGCTGTTTTTT
TRBV28	TRBJ2-2	-	-	CASSRVPARELFF	TGTGCCAGCAGTAGGGTCCCGGCCAGGGAGCTGTTTTTT
TRBV19	TRBJ2-3	-	-	CASSGATDTQYF	TGTGCCAGTAGCGGGGCGACGGATACGCAGTATTTT
TRBV28	TRBJ2-2	-	-	CASSLELAGELFF	TGTGCCAGCAGTTTGGAACTAGCCGGGGAGCTGTTTTTT
TRBV5-6	TRBJ2-7	-	-	CASSFTTSGYEQYF	TGTGCCAGCAGCTTTACCACAAGCGGCTACGAGCAGTACTTC
TRBV5-1	TRBJ2-3	-	-	CASSLGLSTDTQYF	TGCGCCAGCAGCTTGGGCTTAAGCACAGATACGCAGTATTTT
TRBV2	TRBJ2-7	-	once	CASSRGRATYEQYF	TGTGCCAGCAGTAGGGGCAGGGCTACCTACGAGCAGTACTTC